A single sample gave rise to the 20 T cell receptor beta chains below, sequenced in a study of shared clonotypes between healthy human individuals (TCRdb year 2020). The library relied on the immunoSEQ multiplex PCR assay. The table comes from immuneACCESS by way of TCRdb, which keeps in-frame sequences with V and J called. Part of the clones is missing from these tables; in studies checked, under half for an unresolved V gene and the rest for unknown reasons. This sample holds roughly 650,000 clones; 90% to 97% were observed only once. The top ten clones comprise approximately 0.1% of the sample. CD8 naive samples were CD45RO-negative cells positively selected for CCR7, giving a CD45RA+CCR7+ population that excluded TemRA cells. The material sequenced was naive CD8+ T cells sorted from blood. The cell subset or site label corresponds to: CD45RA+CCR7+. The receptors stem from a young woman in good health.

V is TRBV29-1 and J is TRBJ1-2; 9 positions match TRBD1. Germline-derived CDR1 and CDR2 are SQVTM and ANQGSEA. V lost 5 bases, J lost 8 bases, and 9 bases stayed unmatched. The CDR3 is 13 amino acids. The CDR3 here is CSVPETGGTGYTF. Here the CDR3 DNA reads TGCAGCGTTCCGGAGACAGGGGGAACGGGCTACACCTTC.

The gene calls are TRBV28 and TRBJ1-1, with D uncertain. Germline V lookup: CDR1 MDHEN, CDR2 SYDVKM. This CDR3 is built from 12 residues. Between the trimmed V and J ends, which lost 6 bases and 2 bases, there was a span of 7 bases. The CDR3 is CASSPHNTEAFF. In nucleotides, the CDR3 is TGTGCCAGCAGCCCCCATAACACTGAAGCTTTCTTT.

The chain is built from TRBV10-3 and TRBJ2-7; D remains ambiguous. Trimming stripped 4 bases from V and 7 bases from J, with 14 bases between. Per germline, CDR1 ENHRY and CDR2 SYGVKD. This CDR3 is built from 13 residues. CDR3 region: CAISVVQSGEQYF. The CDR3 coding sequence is TGTGCCATCAGTGTCGTTCAGTCTGGGGAGCAGTACTTC.

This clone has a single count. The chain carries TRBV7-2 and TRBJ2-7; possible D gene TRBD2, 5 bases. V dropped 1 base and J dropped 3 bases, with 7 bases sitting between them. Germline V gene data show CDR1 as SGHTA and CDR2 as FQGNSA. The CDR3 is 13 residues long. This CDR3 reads CASSLELVYEQYF. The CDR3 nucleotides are TGTGCCAGCAGCTTAGAACTAGTCTACGAGCAGTACTTC.

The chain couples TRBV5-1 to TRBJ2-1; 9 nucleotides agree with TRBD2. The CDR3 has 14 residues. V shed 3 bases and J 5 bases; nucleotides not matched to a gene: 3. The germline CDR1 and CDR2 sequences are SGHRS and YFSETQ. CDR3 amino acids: CASSWSSGNNEQFF. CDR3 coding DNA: TGCGCCAGCAGCTGGTCTAGCGGGAACAATGAGCAGTTCTTC.

CDR3 in amino acids: CASSPQGAMNIQYF. The CDR3 DNA sequence: TGTGCCAGCAGTCCACAGGGGGCGATGAACATTCAGTACTTC. The chain joins TRBV6-1 to TRBJ2-4; 9 bases match TRBD1. V lost 5 bases to trimming and J lost 7 bases; unmatched junction nucleotides: 6. The CDR3 length is 14 residues. Per germline, CDR1 MNHNS and CDR2 SASEGT.

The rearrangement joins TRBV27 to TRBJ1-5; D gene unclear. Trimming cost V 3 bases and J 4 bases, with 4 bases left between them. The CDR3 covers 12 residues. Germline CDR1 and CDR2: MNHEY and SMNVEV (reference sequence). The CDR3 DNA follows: TGTGCCAGCAGTTTCCAGAATCAGCCCCAGCATTTT. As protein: CASSFQNQPQHF.

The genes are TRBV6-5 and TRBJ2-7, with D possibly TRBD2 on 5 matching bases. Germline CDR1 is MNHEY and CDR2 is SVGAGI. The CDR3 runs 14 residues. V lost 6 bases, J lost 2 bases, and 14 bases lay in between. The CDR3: CASSPEVSTYEQYF. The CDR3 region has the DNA TGTGCCAGCAGCCCGGAGGTATCGACCTACGAGCAGTACTTC.

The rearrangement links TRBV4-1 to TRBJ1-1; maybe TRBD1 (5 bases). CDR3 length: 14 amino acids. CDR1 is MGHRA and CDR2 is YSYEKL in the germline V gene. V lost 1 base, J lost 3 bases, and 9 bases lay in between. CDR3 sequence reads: CASSQGQGYTEAFF. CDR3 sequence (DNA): TGCGCCAGCAGCCAAGGGCAGGGTTACACTGAAGCTTTCTTT.

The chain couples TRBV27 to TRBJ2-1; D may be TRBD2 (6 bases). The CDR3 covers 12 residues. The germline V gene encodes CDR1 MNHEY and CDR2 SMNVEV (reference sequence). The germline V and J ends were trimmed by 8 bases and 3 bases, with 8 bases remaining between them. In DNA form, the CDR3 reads TGTGCCAGCGGGAGGCTCTACAATGAGCAGTTCTTC. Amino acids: CASGRLYNEQFF.

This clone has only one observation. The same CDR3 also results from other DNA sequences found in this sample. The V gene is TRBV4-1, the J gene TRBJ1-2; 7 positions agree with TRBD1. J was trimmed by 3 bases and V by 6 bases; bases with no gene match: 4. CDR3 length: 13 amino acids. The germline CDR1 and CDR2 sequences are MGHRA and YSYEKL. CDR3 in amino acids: CASSSDRDYGYTF. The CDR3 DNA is TGCGCCAGCAGTTCAGACAGGGACTATGGCTACACCTTC.

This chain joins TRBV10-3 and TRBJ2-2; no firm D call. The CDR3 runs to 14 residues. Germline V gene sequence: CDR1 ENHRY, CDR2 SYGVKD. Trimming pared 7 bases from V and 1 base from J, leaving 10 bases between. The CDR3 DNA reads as TGTGCCATCAAAGTTACGATGAACACCGGGGAGCTGTTTTTT. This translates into CAIKVTMNTGELFF.

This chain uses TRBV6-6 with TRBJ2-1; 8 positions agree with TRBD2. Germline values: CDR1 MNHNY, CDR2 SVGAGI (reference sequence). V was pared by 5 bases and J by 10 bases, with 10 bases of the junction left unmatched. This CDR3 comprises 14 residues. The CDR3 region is CASSPGRASGEQFF. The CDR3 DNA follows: TGTGCCAGCAGTCCCGGGAGGGCTTCTGGGGAGCAGTTCTTC.

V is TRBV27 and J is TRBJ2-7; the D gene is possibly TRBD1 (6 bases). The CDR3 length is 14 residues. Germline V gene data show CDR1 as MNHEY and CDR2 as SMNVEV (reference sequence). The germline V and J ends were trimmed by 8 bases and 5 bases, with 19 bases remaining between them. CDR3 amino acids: CASSRAQQGNEQYF. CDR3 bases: TGTGCCAGCTCCCGGGCCCAGCAGGGGAACGAGCAGTACTTC.

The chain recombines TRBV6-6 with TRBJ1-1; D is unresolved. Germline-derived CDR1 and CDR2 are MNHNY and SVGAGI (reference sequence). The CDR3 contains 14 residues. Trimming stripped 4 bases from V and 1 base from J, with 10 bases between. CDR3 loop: CASSLRTENTEAFF. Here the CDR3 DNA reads TGTGCCAGCAGTTTAAGGACGGAGAACACTGAAGCTTTCTTT.

CDR3 DNA sequence: TGTGCCAGCAGCCCCCCAGGGAGACCCTACAATGAGCAGTTCTTC. It yields the protein CASSPPGRPYNEQFF. The gene calls are TRBV11-2 and TRBJ2-1; either TRBD1 or TRBD2 may supply D (5 bases each). Germline V gene lookup returns CDR1 SGHAT and CDR2 FQNNGV. Between the trimmed V and J ends, which lost 5 bases and 2 bases, there was a span of 13 bases. The CDR3 runs to 15 residues.

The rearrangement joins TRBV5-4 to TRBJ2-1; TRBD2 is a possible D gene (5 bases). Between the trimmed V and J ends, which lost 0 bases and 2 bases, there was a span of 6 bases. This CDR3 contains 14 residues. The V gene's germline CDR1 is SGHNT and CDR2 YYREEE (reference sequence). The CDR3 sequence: CASSLGTPYNEQFF. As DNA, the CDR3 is TGTGCCAGCAGCTTGGGGACTCCCTACAATGAGCAGTTCTTC.

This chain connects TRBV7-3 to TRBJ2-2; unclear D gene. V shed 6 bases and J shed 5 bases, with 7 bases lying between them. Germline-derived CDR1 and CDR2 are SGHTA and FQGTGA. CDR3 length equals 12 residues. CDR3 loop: CASSPKTGELFF. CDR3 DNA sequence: TGTGCCAGCAGTCCAAAAACCGGGGAGCTGTTTTTT.

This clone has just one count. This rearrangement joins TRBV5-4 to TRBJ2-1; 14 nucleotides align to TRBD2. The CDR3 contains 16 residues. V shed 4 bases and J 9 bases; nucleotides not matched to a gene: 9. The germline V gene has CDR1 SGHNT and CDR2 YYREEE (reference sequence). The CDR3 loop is CASSRLAGGITGEQFF. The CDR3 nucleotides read TGTGCCAGCAGCCGACTAGCGGGAGGGATCACCGGTGAGCAGTTCTTC.

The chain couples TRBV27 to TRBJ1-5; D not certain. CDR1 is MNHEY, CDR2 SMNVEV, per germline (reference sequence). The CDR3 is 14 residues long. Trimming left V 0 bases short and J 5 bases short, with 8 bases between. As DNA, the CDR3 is TGTGCCAGCAGTTTATCGGCGGGATATCAGCCCCAGCATTTT. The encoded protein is CASSLSAGYQPQHF.